This T cell receptor beta chain was recorded in a study of blood T cell repertoires in COVID-19. Study context: T cells, B-cell-depleted T cells, or PBMCs supplied cDNA or gDNA.

The V end lost 6 bases, the J end lost 3 bases, and 18 bases lay between the germline ends. CDR3 length: 15 amino acids. Germline CDR1 SGHAT, CDR2 FQDESV (reference sequence). Original handling: Amplified reference gene primers provided the basis for estimating nucleated cell counts. The repertoire was sequenced with immunoSEQ multiplex PCR; TCRdb's copy has only in-frame clones and lacks some. D and trimming were read from the DNA, whereas the V and J calls and clone size are those reported in that table. The table shows about 260,000 clones, with around 82% occurring only once. Sample: peripheral blood. The V and J genes are TRBV11-1 and TRBJ2-7; the D gene is possibly TRBD1 (5 bases). The receptor's source is a woman aged 45-59 years who had recovered from COVID-19. CDR3 sequence: CASSLTDDNHYEQYF. The CDR3 region has the DNA TGTGCCAGCAGTTTGACAGACGACAATCACTACGAGCAGTACTTC.